This T cell receptor (beta chain) was documented in a study of PD-L1 blockade in urothelial cancer. Study as a whole: Prior chemotherapy ranged from 0 to 3 regimens per patient. A median blood sample held roughly 150,000 T cells and about 83,000 unique TCRs.

Concerning this clone itself: Its antigen is not known.

Trimming took off 1 base at V and 1 base at J, with 8 bases between the two ends. Per germline, CDR1 SGHDN and CDR2 FVKESK. This CDR3 spans 14 amino acids. Generated by immunoSEQ multiplex PCR, the TCRdb table keeps only in-frame clones and is missing some. The table shows some 75,000 clones, with about 91% occurring only once. Described time point: peripheral blood 6 weeks after treatment start. General study results and limits: At the 3-week point, tumor-associated blood clones expanded more in durable-benefit patients.

The source of this sequence is a woman of 80 years or more with urothelial cancer. The sequencing used PBMCs, collected around atezolizumab (anti-PD-L1) treatment. This chain joins TRBV14 and TRBJ2-7, with a tentative D call TRBD1 (5 bases). The CDR3 region is CASSQGGLSYEQYF. Here the CDR3 DNA reads TGTGCCAGCAGCCAAGGGGGCTTATCCTACGAGCAGTACTTC.